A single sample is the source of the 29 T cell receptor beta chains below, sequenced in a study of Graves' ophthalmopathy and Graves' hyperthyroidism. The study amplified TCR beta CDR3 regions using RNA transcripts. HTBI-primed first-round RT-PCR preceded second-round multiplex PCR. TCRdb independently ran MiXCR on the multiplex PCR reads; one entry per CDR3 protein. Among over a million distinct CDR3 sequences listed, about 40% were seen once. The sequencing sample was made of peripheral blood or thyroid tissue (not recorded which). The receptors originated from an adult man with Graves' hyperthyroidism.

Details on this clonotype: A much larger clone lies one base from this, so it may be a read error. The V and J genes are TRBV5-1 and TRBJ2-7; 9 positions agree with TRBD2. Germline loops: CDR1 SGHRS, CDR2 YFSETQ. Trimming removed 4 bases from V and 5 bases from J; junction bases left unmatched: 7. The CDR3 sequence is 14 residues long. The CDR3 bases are TGCGCCAGCAGCATGGGACTAGCATATAACGAGCAGTACTTC. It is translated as CASSMGLAYNEQYF.

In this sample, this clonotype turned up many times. CDR3 nucleotide sequence: TGTGCCAGTAGGTCCGGGGAGCTGTTTTTT. Translation gives CASRSGELFF. The chain employs TRBV19 and TRBJ2-2; D ambiguous. CDR1 is LNHDA, CDR2 SQIVND, per germline (reference sequence). This CDR3 region has 10 residues. V shed 6 bases and J shed 6 bases, with 2 bases lying between them.

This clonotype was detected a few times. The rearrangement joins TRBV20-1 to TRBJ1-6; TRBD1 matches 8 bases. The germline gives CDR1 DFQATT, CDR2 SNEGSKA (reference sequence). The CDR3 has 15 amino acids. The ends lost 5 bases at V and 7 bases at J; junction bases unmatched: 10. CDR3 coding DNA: TGCAGTGCTCCACAGGGGGGAGGGAGCAATTCACCCCTCCACTTT. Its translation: CSAPQGGGSNSPLHF.

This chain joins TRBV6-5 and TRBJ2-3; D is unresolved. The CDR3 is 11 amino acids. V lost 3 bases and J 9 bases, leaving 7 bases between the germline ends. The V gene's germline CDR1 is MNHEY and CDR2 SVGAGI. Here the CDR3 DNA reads TGTGCCAGCAGTTATACCCGGACGCAGTATTTT. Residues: CASSYTRTQYF.

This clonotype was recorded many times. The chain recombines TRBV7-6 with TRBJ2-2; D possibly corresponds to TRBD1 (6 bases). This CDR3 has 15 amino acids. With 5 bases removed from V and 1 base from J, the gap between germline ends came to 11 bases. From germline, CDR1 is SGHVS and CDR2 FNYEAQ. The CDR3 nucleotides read TGTGCCAGCAGCCTCAGGACAGAGAACACCGGGGAGCTGTTTTTT. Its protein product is CASSLRTENTGELFF. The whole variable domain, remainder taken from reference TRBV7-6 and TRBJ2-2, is GAGVSQSPRYKVTKRGQDVALRCDPISGHVSLYWYRQALGQGPEFLTYFNYEAQQDKSGLPNDRFSAERPEGSISTLTIQRTEQRDSAMYRCASSLRTENTGELFFGEGSRLTVL.

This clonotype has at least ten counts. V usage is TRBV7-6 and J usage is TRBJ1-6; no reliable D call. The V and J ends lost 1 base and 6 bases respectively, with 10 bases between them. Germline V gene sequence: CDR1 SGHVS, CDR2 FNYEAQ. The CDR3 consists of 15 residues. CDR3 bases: TGTGCCAGCAGCTTAGTTGACCGAAGTAATTCACCCCTCCACTTT. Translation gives CASSLVDRSNSPLHF.

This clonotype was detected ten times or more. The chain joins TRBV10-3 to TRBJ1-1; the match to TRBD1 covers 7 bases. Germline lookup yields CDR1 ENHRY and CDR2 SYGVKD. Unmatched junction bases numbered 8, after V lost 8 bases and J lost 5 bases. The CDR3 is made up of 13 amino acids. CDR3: CAIRTGVSTEAFF. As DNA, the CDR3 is TGTGCCATCCGGACAGGAGTTTCTACTGAAGCTTTCTTT.

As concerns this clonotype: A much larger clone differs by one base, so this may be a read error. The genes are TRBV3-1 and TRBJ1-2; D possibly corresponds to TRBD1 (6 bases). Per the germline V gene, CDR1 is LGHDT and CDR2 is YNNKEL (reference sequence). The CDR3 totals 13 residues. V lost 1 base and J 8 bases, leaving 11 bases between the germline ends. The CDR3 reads CASSQGAGDGYTF. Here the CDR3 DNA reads TGTGCCAGCAGCCAAGGGGCAGGGGACGGCTACACCTTC.

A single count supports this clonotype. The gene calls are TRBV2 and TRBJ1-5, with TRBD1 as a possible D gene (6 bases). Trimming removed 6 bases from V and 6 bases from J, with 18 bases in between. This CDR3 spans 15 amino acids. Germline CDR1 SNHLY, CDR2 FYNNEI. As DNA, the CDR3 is TGTGCCAGCAGCTGGGACGAGGGGGGAAGTCAGCCCCAGCATTTT. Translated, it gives CASSWDEGGSQPQHF.

CDR3 protein: CAIGLAGAQETQYF. Written as DNA, the CDR3 is TGTGCCATCGGACTAGCGGGAGCCCAAGAGACCCAGTACTTC. This chain links TRBV6-4 with TRBJ2-5; 13 bases line up with TRBD2. J gave up 1 base and V 10 bases, and 3 bases lay outside the gene matches. The CDR3 contains 14 residues. The germline V gene has CDR1 MRHNA and CDR2 SNTAGT.

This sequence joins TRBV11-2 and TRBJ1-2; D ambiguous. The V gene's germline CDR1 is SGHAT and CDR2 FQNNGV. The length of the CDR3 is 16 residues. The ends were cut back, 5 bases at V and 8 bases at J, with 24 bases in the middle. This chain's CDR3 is CASSPIIYHTKDGYTF. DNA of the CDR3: TGTGCCAGCAGCCCTATTATCTACCATACAAAGGACGGCTACACCTTC.

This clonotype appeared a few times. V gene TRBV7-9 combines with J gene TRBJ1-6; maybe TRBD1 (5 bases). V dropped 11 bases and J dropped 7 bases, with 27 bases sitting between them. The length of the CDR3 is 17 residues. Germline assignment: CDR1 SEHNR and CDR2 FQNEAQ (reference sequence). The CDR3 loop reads CASRYGSGASRNSPLHF. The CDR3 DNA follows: TGTGCCTCCCGATACGGGTCCGGGGCCAGCCGAAATTCACCCCTCCACTTT.

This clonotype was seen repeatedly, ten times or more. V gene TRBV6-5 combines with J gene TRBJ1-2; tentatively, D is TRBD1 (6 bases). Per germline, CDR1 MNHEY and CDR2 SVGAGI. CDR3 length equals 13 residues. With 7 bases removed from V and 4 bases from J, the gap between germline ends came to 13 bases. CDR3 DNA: TGTGCCAGCAAACTACAGGGCGGCTATGGCTACACCTTC. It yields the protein CASKLQGGYGYTF.

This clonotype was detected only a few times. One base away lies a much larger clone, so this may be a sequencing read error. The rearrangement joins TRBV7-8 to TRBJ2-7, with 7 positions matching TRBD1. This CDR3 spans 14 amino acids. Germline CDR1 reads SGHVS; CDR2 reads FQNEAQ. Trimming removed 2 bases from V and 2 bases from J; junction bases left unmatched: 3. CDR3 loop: CASSLMGQPYEQYF. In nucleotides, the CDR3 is TGTGCCAGCAGCTTAATGGGACAGCCCTACGAGCAGTACTTC.

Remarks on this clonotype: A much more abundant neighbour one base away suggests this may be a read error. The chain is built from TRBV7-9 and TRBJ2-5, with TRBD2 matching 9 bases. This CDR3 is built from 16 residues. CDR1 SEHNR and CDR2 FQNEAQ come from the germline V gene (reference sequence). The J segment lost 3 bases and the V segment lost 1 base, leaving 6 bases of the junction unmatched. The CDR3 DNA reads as TGTGCCAGCAGCTTAGTCGGACTAGCGAGAAAAGAGACCCAGTACTTC. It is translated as CASSLVGLARKETQYF.

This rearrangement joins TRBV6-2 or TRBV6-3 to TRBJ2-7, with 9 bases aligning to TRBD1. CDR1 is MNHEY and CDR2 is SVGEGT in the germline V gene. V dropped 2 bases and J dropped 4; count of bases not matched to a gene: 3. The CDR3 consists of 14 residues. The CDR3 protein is CASSYHRGPYEQYF. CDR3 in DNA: TGTGCCAGCAGTTACCACAGGGGGCCGTACGAGCAGTACTTC.

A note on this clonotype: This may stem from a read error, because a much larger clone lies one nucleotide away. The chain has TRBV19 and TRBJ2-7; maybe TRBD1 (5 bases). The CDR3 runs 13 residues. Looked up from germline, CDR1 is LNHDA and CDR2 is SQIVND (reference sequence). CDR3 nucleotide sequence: TGTGCCAGTAGGTCGACAGATACCTACGAGCGGTACTTC. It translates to CASRSTDTYERYF. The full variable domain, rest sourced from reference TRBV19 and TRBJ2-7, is DGGITQSPKYLFRKEGQNVTLSCEQNLNHDAMYWYRQDPGQGLRLIYYSQIVNDFQKGDIAEGYSVSREKKESFPLTVTSAQKNPTAFYLCASRSTDTYERYFGPGTRLTVT.

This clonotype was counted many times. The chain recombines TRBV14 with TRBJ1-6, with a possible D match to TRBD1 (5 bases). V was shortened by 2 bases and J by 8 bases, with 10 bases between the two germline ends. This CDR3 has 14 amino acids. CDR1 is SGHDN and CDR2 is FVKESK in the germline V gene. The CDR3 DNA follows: TGTGCCAGCAGCCAAAGGGGACGCGATTCACCCCTCCACTTT. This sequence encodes CASSQRGRDSPLHF.

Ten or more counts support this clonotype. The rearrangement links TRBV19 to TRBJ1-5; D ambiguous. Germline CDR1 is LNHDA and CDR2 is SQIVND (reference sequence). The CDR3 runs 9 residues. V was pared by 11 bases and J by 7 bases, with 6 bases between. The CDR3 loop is CAEGQPQHF. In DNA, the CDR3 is TGTGCCGAGGGCCAGCCCCAGCATTTT.

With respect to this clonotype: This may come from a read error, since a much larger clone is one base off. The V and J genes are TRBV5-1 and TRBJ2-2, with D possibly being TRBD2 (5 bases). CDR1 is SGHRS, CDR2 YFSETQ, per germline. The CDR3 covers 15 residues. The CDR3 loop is CASSLGSANTGELLF. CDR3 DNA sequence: TGCGCCAGCAGCTTGGGTAGCGCAAACACCGGGGAGCTGCTTTTT. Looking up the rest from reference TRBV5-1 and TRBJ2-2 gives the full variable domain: KAGVTQTPRYLIKTRGQQVTLSCSPISGHRSVSWYQQTPGQGLQFLFEYFSETQRNKGNFPGRFSGRQFSNSRSEMNVSTLELGDSALYLCASSLGSANTGELLFGEGSRLTVL.

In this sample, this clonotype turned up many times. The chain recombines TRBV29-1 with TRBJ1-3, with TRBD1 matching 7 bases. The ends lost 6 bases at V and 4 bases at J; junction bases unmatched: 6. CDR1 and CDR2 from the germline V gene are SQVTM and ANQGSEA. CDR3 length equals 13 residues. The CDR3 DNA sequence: TGCAGCGTCGAGGGGGCGTGGGGAAACACCATATATTTT. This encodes CSVEGAWGNTIYF.

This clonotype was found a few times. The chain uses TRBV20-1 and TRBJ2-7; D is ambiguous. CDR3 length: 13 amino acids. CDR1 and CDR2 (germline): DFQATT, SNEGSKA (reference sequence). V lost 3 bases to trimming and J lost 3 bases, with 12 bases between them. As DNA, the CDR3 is TGCAGTGCTAGGGGCAGGAACGACTACGAGCAGTACTTC. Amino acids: CSARGRNDYEQYF.

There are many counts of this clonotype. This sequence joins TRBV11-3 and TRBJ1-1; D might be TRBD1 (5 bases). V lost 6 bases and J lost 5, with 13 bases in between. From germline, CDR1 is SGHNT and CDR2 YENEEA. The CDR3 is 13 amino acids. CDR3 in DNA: TGTGCCAGCAGTCAGACGGGGGATACTGAAGCTTTCTTT. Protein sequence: CASSQTGDTEAFF.

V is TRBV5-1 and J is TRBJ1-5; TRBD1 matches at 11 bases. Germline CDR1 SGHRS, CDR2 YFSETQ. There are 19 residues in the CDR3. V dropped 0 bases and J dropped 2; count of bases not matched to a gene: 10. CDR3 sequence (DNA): TGCGCCAGCAGCTTGGCGGGACAGGGGGGAGGTGGAGGCAATCAGCCCCAGCATTTT. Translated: CASSLAGQGGGGGNQPQHF. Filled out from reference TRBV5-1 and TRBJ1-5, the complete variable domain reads KAGVTQTPRYLIKTRGQQVTLSCSPISGHRSVSWYQQTPGQGLQFLFEYFSETQRNKGNFPGRFSGRQFSNSRSEMNVSTLELGDSALYLCASSLAGQGGGGGNQPQHFGDGTRLSIL.

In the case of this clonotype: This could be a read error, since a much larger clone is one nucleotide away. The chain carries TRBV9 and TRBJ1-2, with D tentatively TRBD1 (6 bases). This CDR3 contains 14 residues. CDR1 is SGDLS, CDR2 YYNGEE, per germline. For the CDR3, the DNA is TGTGCCAGCAGCGTAGAACAGGGACGCAATGGCTTCACCTTC. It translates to CASSVEQGRNGFTF.

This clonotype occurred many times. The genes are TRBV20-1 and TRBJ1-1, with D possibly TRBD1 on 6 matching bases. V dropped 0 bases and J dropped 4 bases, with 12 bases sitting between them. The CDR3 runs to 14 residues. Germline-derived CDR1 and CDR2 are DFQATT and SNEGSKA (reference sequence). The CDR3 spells CSARDLGAVTEAFF. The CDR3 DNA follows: TGCAGTGCTAGAGATCTGGGGGCGGTCACTGAAGCTTTCTTT.

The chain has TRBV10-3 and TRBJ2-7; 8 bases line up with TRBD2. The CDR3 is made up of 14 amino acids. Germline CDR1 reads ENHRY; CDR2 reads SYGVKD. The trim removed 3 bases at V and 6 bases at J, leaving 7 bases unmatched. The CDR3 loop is CAISDPSGLVEQYF. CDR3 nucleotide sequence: TGTGCCATCAGTGATCCTAGCGGGCTTGTCGAGCAGTACTTC.

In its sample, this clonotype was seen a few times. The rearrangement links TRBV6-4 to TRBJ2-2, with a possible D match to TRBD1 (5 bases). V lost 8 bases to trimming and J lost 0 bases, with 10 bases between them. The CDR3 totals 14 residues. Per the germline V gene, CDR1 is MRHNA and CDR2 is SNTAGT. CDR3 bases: TGTGCCAGCTCCCAGGGAACGAACACCGGGGAGCTGTTTTTT. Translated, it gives CASSQGTNTGELFF.

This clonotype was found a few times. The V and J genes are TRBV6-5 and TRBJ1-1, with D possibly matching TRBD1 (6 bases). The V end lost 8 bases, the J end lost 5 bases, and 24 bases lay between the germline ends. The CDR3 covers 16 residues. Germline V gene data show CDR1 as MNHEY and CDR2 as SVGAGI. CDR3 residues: CASRTTLQGGWTEAFF. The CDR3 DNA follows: TGTGCCAGCCGAACGACTCTACAGGGCGGCTGGACTGAAGCTTTCTTT.